What follows describes a single T cell receptor (beta chain). The source of the sample is a study of blood T cell repertoires in COVID-19. The junction had 6 bases not matched to a gene; V was cut back by 3 bases and J by 5 bases. The CDR3 covers 15 residues. Germline CDR1 and CDR2: KGHSH and LQKENI. The table came from immunoSEQ multiplex PCR; TCRdb's copy has only in-frame clones and leaves some out. The sample lists around 46,000 clones, roughly 85% occurring once. Sequences were obtained from peripheral blood. This clonotype originated in a woman aged 80 or over with COVID-19, enrolled during active disease. The V gene is TRBV18, the J gene TRBJ2-2; 7 bases are a match to TRBD1. This CDR3 reads CASSPPQGLTGELFF. CDR3 nucleotides: TGTGCCAGCTCACCTCCACAGGGGCTTACCGGGGAGCTGTTTTTT.